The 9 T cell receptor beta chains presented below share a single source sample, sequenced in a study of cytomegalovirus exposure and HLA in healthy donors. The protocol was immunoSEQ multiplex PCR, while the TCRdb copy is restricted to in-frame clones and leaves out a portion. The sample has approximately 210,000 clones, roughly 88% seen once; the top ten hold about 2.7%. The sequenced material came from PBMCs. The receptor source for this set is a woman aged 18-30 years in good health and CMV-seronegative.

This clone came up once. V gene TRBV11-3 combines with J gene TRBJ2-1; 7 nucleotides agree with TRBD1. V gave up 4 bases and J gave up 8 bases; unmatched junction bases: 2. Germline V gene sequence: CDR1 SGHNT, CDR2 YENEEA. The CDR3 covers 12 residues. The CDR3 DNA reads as TGTGCCAGCAGCTACCAGGGGGATGAGCAGTTCTTC. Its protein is CASSYQGDEQFF.

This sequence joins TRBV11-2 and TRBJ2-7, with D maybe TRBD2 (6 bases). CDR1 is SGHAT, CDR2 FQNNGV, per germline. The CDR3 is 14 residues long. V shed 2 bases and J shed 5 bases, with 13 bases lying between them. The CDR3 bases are TGTGCCAGCAGCTTATTTGTCGGGAGCCACGAGCAGTACTTC. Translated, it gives CASSLFVGSHEQYF. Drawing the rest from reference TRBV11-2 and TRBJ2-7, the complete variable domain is EAGVAQSPRYKIIEKRQSVAFWCNPISGHATLYWYQQILGQGPKLLIQFQNNGVVDDSQLPKDRFSAERLKGVDSTLKIQPAKLEDSAVYLCASSLFVGSHEQYFGPGTRLTVT.

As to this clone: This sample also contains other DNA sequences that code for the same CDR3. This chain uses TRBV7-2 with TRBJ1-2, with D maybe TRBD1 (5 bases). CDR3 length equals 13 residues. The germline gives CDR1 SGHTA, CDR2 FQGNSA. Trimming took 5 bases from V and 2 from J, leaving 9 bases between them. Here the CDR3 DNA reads TGTGCCAGCAGCCCTGACAGAAACTATGGCTACACCTTC. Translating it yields CASSPDRNYGYTF. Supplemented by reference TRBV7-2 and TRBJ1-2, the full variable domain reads GAGVSQSPSNKVTEKGKDVELRCDPISGHTALYWYRQSLGQGLEFLIYFQGNSAPDKSGLPSDRFSAERTGGSVSTLTIQRTQQEDSAVYLCASSPDRNYGYTFGSGTRLTVV.

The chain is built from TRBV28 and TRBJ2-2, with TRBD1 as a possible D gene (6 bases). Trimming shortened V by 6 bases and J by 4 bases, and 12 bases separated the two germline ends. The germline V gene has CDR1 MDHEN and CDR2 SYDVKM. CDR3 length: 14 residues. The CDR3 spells CASRITGFTGELFF. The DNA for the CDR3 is TGTGCCAGCAGGATTACAGGGTTCACCGGGGAGCTGTTTTTT.

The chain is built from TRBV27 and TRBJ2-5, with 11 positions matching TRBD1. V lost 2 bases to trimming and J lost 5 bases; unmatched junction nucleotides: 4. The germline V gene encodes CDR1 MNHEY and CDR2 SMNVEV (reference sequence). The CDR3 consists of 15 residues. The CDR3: CASSLGTGGWETQYF. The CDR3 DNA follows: TGTGCCAGCAGTTTAGGGACAGGGGGGTGGGAGACCCAGTACTTC.

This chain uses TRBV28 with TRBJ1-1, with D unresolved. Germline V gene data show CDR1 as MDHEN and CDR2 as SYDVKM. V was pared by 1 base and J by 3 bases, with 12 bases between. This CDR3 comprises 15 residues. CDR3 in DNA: TGTGCCAGCAGTTTATTTTCAAACGCGGACACTGAAGCTTTCTTT. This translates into CASSLFSNADTEAFF.

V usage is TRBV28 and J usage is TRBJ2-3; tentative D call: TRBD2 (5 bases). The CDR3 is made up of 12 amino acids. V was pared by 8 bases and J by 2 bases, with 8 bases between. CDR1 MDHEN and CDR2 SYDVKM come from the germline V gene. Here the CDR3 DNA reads TGTGCCAGCCAGGACTCCACAGATACGCAGTATTTT. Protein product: CASQDSTDTQYF.

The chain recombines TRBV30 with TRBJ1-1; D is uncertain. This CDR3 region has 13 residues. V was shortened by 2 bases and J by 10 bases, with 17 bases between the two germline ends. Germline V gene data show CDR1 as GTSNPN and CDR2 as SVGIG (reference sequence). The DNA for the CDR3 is TGTGCCTGGAGTAACTCCCCTCTCTTCCGAGCTTTCTTT. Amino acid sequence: CAWSNSPLFRAFF.

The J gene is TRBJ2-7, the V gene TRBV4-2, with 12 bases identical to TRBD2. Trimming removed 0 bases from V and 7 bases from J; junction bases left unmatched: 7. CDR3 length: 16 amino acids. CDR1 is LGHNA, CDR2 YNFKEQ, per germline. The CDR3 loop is CASSQDPSGRADEQYF. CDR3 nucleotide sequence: TGTGCCAGCAGCCAAGATCCTAGCGGGAGGGCTGATGAGCAGTACTTC.